Following are 6 T cell receptor beta chains from one sample sequenced in a study of cytomegalovirus exposure and HLA in healthy donors. The PCR used 60 Vbeta and 13 Jbeta primers. The data were produced by immunoSEQ multiplex PCR, yet TCRdb's version contains in-frame clones alone and is incomplete. The repertoire holds about 94,000 clones, around three fifths seen once, with around 4% in the top ten. The sequenced material came from PBMCs. These receptors all stem from a man aged 25-40 years in good health and CMV-seronegative.

This clone showed up just a few times. The chain has TRBV14 and TRBJ2-7; 12 nucleotides match TRBD2. This CDR3 has 15 amino acids. V dropped 6 bases and J dropped 3; count of bases not matched to a gene: 6. Looked up from germline, CDR1 is SGHDN and CDR2 is FVKESK. In DNA form, the CDR3 reads TGTGCCAGCAGTCCTCAACTAGCGGGAGGCTACGAGCAGTACTTC. This codes for CASSPQLAGGYEQYF.

Written as DNA, the CDR3 is TGTGCCAGCAGTGACAGGGACTATGGCTACACCTTC. Translating it yields CASSDRDYGYTF. V and J are TRBV6-1 and TRBJ1-2; possibly TRBD1 for D (5 bases). There are 12 residues in the CDR3. Trimming pared 3 bases from V and 3 bases from J, leaving 5 bases between. Looked up from germline, CDR1 is MNHNS and CDR2 is SASEGT.

The chain is built from TRBV4-3 and TRBJ2-5; TRBD2 matches at 7 bases. In germline, CDR1 is LGHNA, CDR2 YSLEER. V shed 1 base and J 0 bases; nucleotides not matched to a gene: 17. The CDR3 runs to 20 residues. In DNA, the CDR3 is TGCGCCAGCAGCCAAGTCGGGCAAAGCGGGGATCTCCTGTACCAAGAGACCCAGTACTTC. Translating it yields CASSQVGQSGDLLYQETQYF.

The CDR3 DNA reads TGTGCCATCAGGAGGGCCACCTCCTACGAGCAGTACTTC. Protein: CAIRRATSYEQYF. This chain joins TRBV10-3 and TRBJ2-7; weak D call: TRBD2 (5 bases). Germline values: CDR1 ENHRY, CDR2 SYGVKD. Trimming took 6 bases from V and 0 from J, leaving 9 bases between them. There are 13 residues in the CDR3.

The CDR3 region has the DNA TGTGCTAGTGGTTTCCCTGACAGATTCTACGAGCAGTACTTC. This gives the protein CASGFPDRFYEQYF. The rearrangement links TRBV12-5 to TRBJ2-7; a possible D gene is TRBD1 (5 bases). This CDR3 has 14 amino acids. Germline V gene sequence: CDR1 LGHNT, CDR2 FRNRAP. V was shortened by 3 bases and J by 3 bases, with 12 bases between the two germline ends.

This clone has just one count. The chain is built from TRBV11-3 and TRBJ2-2; a weak D match, TRBD2 (5 bases). The V end was cut by 2 bases, the J end by 5 bases, with 6 bases between. Germline V gene lookup returns CDR1 SGHNT and CDR2 YENEEA. This CDR3 is 13 amino acids long. The CDR3 reads CASSLPGTGELFF. The CDR3 DNA sequence: TGTGCCAGCAGCTTACCGGGGACCGGGGAGCTGTTTTTT.